This T cell receptor beta chain was obtained from a study of T cell responses to AZD1222 COVID-19 vaccine. General study results and limits: Among those given AZD1222, only six or seven were seropositive at baseline.

Profiled with immunoSEQ multiplex PCR; TCRdb holds only in-frame clones, not every one. Of about 190,000 clones listed, around 94% are singletons. CDR3 size: 12 residues. From germline, CDR1 is DFQATT and CDR2 SNEGSKA (reference sequence). The V gene lost 3 bases and the J gene lost 1 base, with 6 bases spanning the gap. A word on this clone: Its cognate antigen is unknown.

The source of this sequence is an adult in good health. This sample comprised peripheral blood, obtained on day 0 of AZD1222 vaccination. The gene calls are TRBV20-1 and TRBJ1-2; no reliable D call. The CDR3 nucleotides read TGCAGTGCTAGTTTACATAACTATGGCTACACCTTC. Its translation: CSASLHNYGYTF.